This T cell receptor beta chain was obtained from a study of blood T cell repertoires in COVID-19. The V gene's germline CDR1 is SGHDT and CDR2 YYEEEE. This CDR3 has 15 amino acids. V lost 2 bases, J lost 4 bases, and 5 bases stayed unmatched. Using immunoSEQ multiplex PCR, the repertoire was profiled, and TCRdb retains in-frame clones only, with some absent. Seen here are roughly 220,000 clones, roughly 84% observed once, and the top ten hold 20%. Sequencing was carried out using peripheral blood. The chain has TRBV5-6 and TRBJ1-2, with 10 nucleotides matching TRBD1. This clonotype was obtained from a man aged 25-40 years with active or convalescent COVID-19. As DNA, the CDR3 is TGTGCCAGCAGCTTCAGACAGGGGGCAGCCTATGGCTACACCTTC. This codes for CASSFRQGAAYGYTF.